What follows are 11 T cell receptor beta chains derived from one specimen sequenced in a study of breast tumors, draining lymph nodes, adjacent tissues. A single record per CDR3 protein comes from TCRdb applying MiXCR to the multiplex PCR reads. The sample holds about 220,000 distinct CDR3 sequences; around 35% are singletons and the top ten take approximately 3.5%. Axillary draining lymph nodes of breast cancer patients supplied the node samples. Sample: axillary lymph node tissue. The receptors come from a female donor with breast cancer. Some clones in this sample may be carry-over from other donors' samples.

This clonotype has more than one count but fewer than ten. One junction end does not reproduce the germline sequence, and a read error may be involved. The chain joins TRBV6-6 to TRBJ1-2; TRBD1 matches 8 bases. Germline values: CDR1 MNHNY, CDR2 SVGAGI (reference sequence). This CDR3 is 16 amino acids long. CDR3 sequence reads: CASSHSGTGSMVGYTF. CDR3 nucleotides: TGTGCCAGCAGTCACTCGGGGACAGGATCCATGGTTGGCTACACCTTC.

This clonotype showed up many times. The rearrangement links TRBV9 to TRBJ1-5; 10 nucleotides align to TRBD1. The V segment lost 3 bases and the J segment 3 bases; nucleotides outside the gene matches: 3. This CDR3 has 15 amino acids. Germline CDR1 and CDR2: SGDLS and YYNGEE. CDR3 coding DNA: TGTGCCAGCAGCGAGGGACAGGGGCACAATCAGCCCCAGCATTTT. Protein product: CASSEGQGHNQPQHF.

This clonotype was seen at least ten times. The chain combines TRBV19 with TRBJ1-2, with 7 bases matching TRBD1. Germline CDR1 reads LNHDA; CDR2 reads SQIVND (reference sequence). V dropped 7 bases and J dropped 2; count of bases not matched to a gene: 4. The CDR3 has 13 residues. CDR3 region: CASKKGQNYGYTF. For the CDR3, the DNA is TGTGCCAGTAAAAAGGGACAGAACTATGGCTACACCTTC.

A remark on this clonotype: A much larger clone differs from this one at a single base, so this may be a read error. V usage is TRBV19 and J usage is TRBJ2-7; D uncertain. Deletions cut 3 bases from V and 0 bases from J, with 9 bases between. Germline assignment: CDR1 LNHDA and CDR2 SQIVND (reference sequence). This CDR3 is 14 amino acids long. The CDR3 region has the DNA TGTGCCAGTAGTATTAAAACGGGCTCCTACGAGCAGTACTTC. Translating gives CASSIKTGSYEQYF. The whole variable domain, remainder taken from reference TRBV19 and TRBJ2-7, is DGGITQSPKYLFRKEGQNVTLSCEQNLNHDAMYWYRQDPGQGLRLIYYSQIVNDFQKGDIAEGYSVSREKKESFPLTVTSAQKNPTAFYLCASSIKTGSYEQYFGPGTRLTVT.

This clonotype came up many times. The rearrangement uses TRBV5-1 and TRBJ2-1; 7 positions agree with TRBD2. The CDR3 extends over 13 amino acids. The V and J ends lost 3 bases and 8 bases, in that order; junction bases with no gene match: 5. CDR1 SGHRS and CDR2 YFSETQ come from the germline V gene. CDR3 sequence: CASSSQGRDEQFF. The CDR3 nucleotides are TGCGCCAGCAGCTCTCAAGGGAGGGATGAGCAGTTCTTC.

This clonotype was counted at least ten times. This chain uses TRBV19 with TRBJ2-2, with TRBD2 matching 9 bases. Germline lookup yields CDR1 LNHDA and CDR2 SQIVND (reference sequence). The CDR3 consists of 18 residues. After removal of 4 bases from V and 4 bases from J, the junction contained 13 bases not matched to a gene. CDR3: CASSRGLASPFGTGELFF. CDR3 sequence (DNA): TGTGCCAGTAGTAGGGGACTAGCTAGCCCTTTTGGCACCGGGGAGCTGTTTTTT.

The CDR3 DNA sequence: TGTGCCAGCAGCGAAGGGACTAGCGGGGCCAACGTCCTGACTTTC. The encoded protein is CASSEGTSGANVLTF. The chain uses TRBV9 and TRBJ2-6, with 9 bases identical to TRBD2. Trimming cost V 3 bases and J 4 bases; bases outside gene matches: 2. This CDR3 has 15 residues. Germline assignment: CDR1 SGDLS and CDR2 YYNGEE.

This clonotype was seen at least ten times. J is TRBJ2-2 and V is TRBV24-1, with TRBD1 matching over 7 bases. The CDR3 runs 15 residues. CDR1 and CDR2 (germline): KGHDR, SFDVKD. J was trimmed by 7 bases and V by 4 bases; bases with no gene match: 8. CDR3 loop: CATSDRDRVFGELFF. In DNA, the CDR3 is TGTGCCACCAGTGACCGAGACAGGGTCTTCGGGGAGCTGTTTTTT.

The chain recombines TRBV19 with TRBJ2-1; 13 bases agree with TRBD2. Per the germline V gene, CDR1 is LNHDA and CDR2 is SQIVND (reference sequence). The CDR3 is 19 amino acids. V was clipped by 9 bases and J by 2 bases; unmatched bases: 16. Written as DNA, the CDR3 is TGTGCCAGGGGGGAGGACCCACTACTAGCGGGGGGGGCCTACAATGAGCAGTTCTTC. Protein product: CARGEDPLLAGGAYNEQFF. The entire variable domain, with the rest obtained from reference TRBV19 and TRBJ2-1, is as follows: DGGITQSPKYLFRKEGQNVTLSCEQNLNHDAMYWYRQDPGQGLRLIYYSQIVNDFQKGDIAEGYSVSREKKESFPLTVTSAQKNPTAFYLCARGEDPLLAGGAYNEQFFGPGTRLTVL.

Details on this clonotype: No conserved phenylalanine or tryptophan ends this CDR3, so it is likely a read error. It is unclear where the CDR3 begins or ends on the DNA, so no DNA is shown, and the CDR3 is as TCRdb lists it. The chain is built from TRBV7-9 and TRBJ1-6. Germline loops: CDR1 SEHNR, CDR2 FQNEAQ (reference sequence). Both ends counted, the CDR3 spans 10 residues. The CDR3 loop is CASSLPGPNY.

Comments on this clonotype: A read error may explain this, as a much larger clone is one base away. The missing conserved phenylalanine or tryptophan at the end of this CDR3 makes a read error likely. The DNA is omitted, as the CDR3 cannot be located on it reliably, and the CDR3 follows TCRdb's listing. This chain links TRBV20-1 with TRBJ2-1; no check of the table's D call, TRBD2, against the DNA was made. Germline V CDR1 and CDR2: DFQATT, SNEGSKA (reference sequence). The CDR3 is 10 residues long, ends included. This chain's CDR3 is CSALREYLFS.